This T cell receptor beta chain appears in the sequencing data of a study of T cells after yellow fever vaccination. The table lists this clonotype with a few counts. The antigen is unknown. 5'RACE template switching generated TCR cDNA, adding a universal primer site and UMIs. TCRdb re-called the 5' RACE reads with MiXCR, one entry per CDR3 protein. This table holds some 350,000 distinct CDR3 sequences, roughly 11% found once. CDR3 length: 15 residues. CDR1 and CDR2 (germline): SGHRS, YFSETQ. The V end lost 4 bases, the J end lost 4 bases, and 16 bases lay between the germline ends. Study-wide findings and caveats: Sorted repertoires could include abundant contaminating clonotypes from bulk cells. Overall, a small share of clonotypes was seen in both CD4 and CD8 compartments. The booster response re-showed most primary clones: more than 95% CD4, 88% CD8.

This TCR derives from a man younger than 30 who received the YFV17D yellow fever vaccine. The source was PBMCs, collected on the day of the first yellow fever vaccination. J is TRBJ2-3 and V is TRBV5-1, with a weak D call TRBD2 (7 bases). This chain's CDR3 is CASSRGARTADTQYF. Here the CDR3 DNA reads TGCGCCAGCAGCCGGGGGGCTAGGACGGCAGATACGCAGTATTTT.